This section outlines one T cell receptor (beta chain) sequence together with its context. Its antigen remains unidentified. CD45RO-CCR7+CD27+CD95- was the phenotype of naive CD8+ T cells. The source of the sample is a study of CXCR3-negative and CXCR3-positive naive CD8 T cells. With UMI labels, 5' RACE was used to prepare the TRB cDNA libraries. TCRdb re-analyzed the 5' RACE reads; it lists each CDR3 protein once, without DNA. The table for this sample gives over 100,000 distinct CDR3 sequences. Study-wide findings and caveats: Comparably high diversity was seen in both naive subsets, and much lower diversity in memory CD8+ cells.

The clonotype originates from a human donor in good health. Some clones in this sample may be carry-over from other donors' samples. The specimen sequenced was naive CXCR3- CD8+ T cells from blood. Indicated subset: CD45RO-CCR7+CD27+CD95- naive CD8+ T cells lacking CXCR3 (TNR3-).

CDR3 protein: CSAEDSLSTEAFF. The chain employs TRBV29-1 and TRBJ1-1. This CDR3 has 13 residues. Per germline, CDR1 SQVTM and CDR2 ANQGSEA.